This T cell receptor (beta chain) was captured by sequencing in a study of blood T cell repertoires in COVID-19. Whole-study context: Spain, Italy and the United States supplied samples that represented acute and convalescent COVID-19. Sources were T cells, B-cell-depleted T cells, or PBMCs; the material itself was cDNA or gDNA.

Source study methods: For nucleated cells, counts were estimated from reference gene primer amplification. Only in-frame clones appear in the TCRdb table, and some are missing; sequencing was by immunoSEQ multiplex PCR. V, J and clone size derive from that table, while D and trimming were established from the DNA sequence. The sample has 53,000 or so clones; roughly 86% are singletons. Looked up from germline, CDR1 is KGHDR and CDR2 is SFDVKD. The CDR3 length is 14 residues. The V gene lost 3 bases and the J gene lost 1 base, with 6 bases spanning the gap. The sequence came from a man in his 70s with active COVID-19. The chain is built from TRBV24-1 and TRBJ2-1; a weak D match, TRBD1 (5 bases). The sequencing sample was made of peripheral blood. CDR3 DNA: TGTGCCACCAGTGATCCAGGGTCCTACAATGAGCAGTTCTTC. Translated: CATSDPGSYNEQFF.